Below, one T cell receptor (beta chain) is given with its context. Clones were read by immunoSEQ multiplex PCR, and TCRdb kept only the in-frame ones, dropping some. The table has 50,000 to 70,000 clones, 75% to 90% seen once; the top ten hold more than 9.5%. CDR1 and CDR2 from the germline V gene are SGHDT and YYEEEE. Trimming pared 8 bases from V and 9 bases from J, leaving 27 bases between. The CDR3 runs to 16 residues. The sample is drawn from a study of OX40 agonist ivuxolimab in advanced cancers. Whole-study context: The dose-escalation group included hepatocellular carcinoma, melanoma, renal cell carcinoma and head and neck cancer. Prior checkpoint blockade (anti-PD-1, anti-PD-L1 or anti-CTLA-4) was permitted; under 50% had it.

Sequencing used CD4+ or CD8+ T cells sorted from blood, obtained in a trial of the OX40 agonist ivuxolimab. The J gene is TRBJ1-5, the V gene TRBV5-6; no firm D call. This receptor was identified in an adult with an advanced solid tumor such as melanoma, head and neck, liver or kidney cancer. The CDR3 loop is CASGRRMAGSKMPQHF. DNA for the CDR3: TGTGCCAGTGGCAGGAGGATGGCAGGCTCAAAGATGCCCCAGCATTTT.